The 18 T cell receptor beta chains below come from one sample, sequenced in a study of OX40 agonist ivuxolimab in advanced cancers. Here immunoSEQ multiplex PCR was the method, and the copy in TCRdb shows in-frame clones only, minus some. Of roughly 35,000 clones in the sample, 81% were seen once. Sample: CD4+ or CD8+ T cells sorted from blood, taken in a trial of the OX40 agonist ivuxolimab. Every receptor here comes from an adult with an advanced solid tumor such as melanoma, head and neck, liver or kidney cancer.

This clone was picked up a small number of times. The CDR3 reads CASSPRWGGGQPQHF. The CDR3 coding sequence is TGTGCCAGCTCACCGAGATGGGGGGGAGGCCAGCCCCAGCATTTT. The V and J genes are TRBV18 and TRBJ1-5; tentative D call: TRBD1 (5 bases). The ends were cut back, 3 bases at V and 7 bases at J, with 16 bases in the middle. This CDR3 comprises 15 residues. CDR1 is KGHSH, CDR2 LQKENI, per germline.

The chain uses TRBV30 and TRBJ1-5, with D perhaps matching TRBD1 (6 bases). Trimming took 5 bases from V and 7 from J, leaving 12 bases between them. The CDR3 is 12 amino acids. Germline V gives CDR1 GTSNPN, CDR2 SVGIG (reference sequence). CDR3 in amino acids: CAWETGNQPQHF. The CDR3 region has the DNA TGTGCCTGGGAAACAGGGAACCAGCCCCAGCATTTT.

The CDR3 spells CASSFLGTGGKNIQYF. CDR3 in DNA: TGTGCCAGCAGTTTTCTTGGGACAGGGGGAAAAAACATTCAGTACTTC. The rearrangement uses TRBV28 and TRBJ2-4; 11 bases line up with TRBD1. V was clipped by 3 bases and J by 4 bases; unmatched bases: 5. Germline V CDR1 and CDR2: MDHEN, SYDVKM. The CDR3 is 16 amino acids.

This chain joins TRBV9 and TRBJ1-1, with no clear D. With 0 bases removed from V and 5 bases from J, the gap between germline ends came to 8 bases. The length of the CDR3 is 13 residues. Germline CDR1 reads SGDLS; CDR2 reads YYNGEE. The CDR3 DNA is TGTGCCAGCAGCGTAGGTGGGGAAACTGAAGCTTTCTTT. This sequence encodes CASSVGGETEAFF.

The V call is TRBV27, the J call TRBJ2-7; 7 bases are a match to TRBD1. The germline V gene encodes CDR1 MNHEY and CDR2 SMNVEV (reference sequence). The CDR3 spans 14 residues. With 4 bases clipped from V and 0 bases from J, the junction kept 3 bases outside the gene matches. The CDR3 protein is CASSSGQTSYEQYF. In DNA, the CDR3 is TGTGCCAGCAGTTCGGGACAGACCTCCTACGAGCAGTACTTC.

The V call is TRBV30, the J call TRBJ1-4, with 9 bases that match TRBD1. There are 13 residues in the CDR3. J lost 5 bases, V lost 7 bases, and 5 bases had no gene match. Germline lookup yields CDR1 GTSNPN and CDR2 SVGIG (reference sequence). The CDR3 nucleotides are TGTGCCTACAACGACAGGGGGAATGAAAAACTGTTTTTT. It codes for CAYNDRGNEKLFF.

CDR3 bases: TGCAGCACCACTAGCGGGGCCATCTACAATGAGCAGTTCTTC. It is translated as CSTTSGAIYNEQFF. The rearrangement uses TRBV29-1 and TRBJ2-1, with 10 positions matching TRBD2. Per the germline V gene, CDR1 is SQVTM and CDR2 is ANQGSEA. This CDR3 comprises 14 residues. Germline trimming cut 8 bases from V and 3 bases from J; bases unmatched to any gene: 7.

This clone has just a few counts. V and J are TRBV19 and TRBJ2-1; no clear D gene. The CDR3 loop spans 12 amino acids. The ends were cut back, 11 bases at V and 4 bases at J, with 12 bases in the middle. Germline V gene data show CDR1 as LNHDA and CDR2 as SQIVND (reference sequence). This CDR3 is CASKGTYNEQFF. The CDR3 DNA is TGTGCCTCGAAAGGAACTTACAATGAGCAGTTCTTC.

V and J are TRBV27 and TRBJ2-5; weak D call: TRBD2 (7 bases). The DNA end is a closer match to TRBJ2-7, so the J assignment may be wrong. Looked up from germline, CDR1 is MNHEY and CDR2 is SMNVEV (reference sequence). The CDR3 is 13 amino acids. CDR3 region: CASMGGASYEQYF. The DNA for the CDR3 is TGTGCCAGCATGGGGGGGGCCTCCTACGAGCAGTACTTC.

The gene calls are TRBV5-4 and TRBJ2-2, with 9 bases identical to TRBD2. This CDR3 is 16 amino acids long. V lost 0 bases and J lost 2; bases outside the gene matches: 2. Germline V gives CDR1 SGHNT, CDR2 YYREEE (reference sequence). CDR3 nucleotide sequence: TGTGCCAGCAGCTTGGCTAGCGGGGTTAACACCGGGGAGCTGTTTTTT. This gives the protein CASSLASGVNTGELFF.

This clone was found a few times. The chain recombines TRBV13 with TRBJ1-6, with D perhaps TRBD1 (5 bases). The CDR3 contains 15 residues. CDR1 is PRHDT and CDR2 is FYEKMQ in the germline V gene (reference sequence). Trimming left V 0 bases short and J 2 bases short, with 5 bases between. The CDR3 nucleotides read TGTGCCAGCAGCTTAGGAGGGGCCTATAATTCACCCCTCCACTTT. Amino acid sequence: CASSLGGAYNSPLHF.

The V call is TRBV21-1, the J call TRBJ2-4; TRBD1, the D gene given by the table, was not confirmed from the DNA. TRBV21-1 is deemed a pseudogene. This CDR3 has 16 residues. Written as DNA, the CDR3 is TGTGCCAGCAGCAAAACCTGGGACAGGGAAGGGAACATTCAGTACTTC. It codes for CASSKTWDREGNIQYF.

The chain links TRBV28 to TRBJ2-7, with D possibly matching TRBD2 (5 bases). The V gene lost 4 bases and the J gene lost 3 bases, with 7 bases spanning the gap. The CDR3 extends over 12 amino acids. The V gene's germline CDR1 is MDHEN and CDR2 SYDVKM. The CDR3 coding sequence is TGTGCCAGCAGTTCCGGGAACTACGAGCAGTACTTC. This translates into CASSSGNYEQYF.

This clone was seen once. The J gene is TRBJ2-3, the V gene TRBV7-6; TRBD1 or TRBD2 may be the D gene (6 bases each). V was clipped by 5 bases and J by 2 bases, with 20 bases between them. The CDR3 covers 17 residues. The germline gives CDR1 SGHVS, CDR2 FNYEAQ. The CDR3 loop reads CASSPRMMGGPTDTQYF. CDR3 DNA: TGTGCCAGCAGCCCTCGGATGATGGGGGGCCCCACAGATACGCAGTATTTT.

The chain carries TRBV2 and TRBJ2-7; 9 nucleotides line up with TRBD1. This CDR3 is 13 amino acids long. The germline CDR1 and CDR2 sequences are SNHLY and FYNNEI. V lost 10 bases and J lost 6; bases outside the gene matches: 10. As DNA, the CDR3 is TGTGCCACTAGGGGACAGGGCAGTGGCGAGCAGTACTTC. Translating gives CATRGQGSGEQYF.

The gene calls are TRBV4-3 and TRBJ1-4; D is undetermined. Germline CDR1 and CDR2: LGHNA and YSLEER. V was clipped by 6 bases and J by 0 bases, with 5 bases between them. The length of the CDR3 is 13 residues. The CDR3 region is CASSLATNEKLFF. Written as DNA, the CDR3 is TGCGCCAGCAGTCTGGCAACTAATGAAAAACTGTTTTTT.

CDR3 DNA: TGCAGCGTTGAGACAGGGCGAGGCTCTGGATCTGGAAACACCATATATTTT. Translation gives CSVETGRGSGSGNTIYF. V is TRBV29-1 and J is TRBJ1-3; 7 bases align to TRBD1. Looked up from germline, CDR1 is SQVTM and CDR2 is ANQGSEA. The CDR3 spans 17 residues. After removal of 3 bases from V and 1 base from J, the junction contained 12 bases not matched to a gene.

This chain uses TRBV27 with TRBJ2-1; TRBD2 is a possible D gene (7 bases). This CDR3 spans 14 amino acids. The V end was cut by 9 bases, the J end by 4 bases, with 16 bases between. Germline CDR1 and CDR2: MNHEY and SMNVEV (reference sequence). DNA of the CDR3: TGTGCCAGTAAAGGGGGGGACTGGTACAATGAGCAGTTCTTC. Translation gives CASKGGDWYNEQFF.